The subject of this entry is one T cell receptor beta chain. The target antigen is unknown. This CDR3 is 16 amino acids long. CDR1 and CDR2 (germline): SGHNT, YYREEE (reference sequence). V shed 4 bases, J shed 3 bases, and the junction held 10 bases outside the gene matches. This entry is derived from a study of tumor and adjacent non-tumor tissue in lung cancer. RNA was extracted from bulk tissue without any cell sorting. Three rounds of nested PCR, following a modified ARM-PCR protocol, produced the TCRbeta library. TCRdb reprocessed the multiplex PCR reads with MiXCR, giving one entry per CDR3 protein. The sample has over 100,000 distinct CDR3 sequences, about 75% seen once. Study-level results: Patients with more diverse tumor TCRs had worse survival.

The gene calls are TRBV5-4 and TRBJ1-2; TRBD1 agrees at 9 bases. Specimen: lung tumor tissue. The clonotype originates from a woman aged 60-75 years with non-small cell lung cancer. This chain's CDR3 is CASSREQGAGDYGYTF. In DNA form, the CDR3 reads TGTGCCAGCAGCCGTGAACAGGGGGCTGGAGACTATGGCTACACCTTC.